This T cell receptor beta chain was obtained from a study of cytomegalovirus exposure and HLA in healthy donors. Study-wide findings and caveats: Most TCRs appeared rarely, but some public TCRs recurred in many donors.

The data were produced by immunoSEQ multiplex PCR, yet TCRdb's version contains in-frame clones alone and is incomplete. The sample lists 250,000 to 300,000 clones; about 86% were seen once. On this clone: What it recognizes is unknown.

The source is a woman under 30 in good health and CMV-seronegative. Sequenced material: PBMCs.

The CDR3 nucleotides read TGCGCCAGCACCCCGGACAGCGACTCCTACGAGCAGTACTTC. Its translation: CASTPDSDSYEQYF. The rearrangement joins TRBV5-1 to TRBJ2-7, with D possibly being TRBD1 (6 bases). The length of the CDR3 is 14 residues. Germline assignment: CDR1 SGHRS and CDR2 YFSETQ. V was pared by 6 bases and J by 0 bases, with 13 bases between.